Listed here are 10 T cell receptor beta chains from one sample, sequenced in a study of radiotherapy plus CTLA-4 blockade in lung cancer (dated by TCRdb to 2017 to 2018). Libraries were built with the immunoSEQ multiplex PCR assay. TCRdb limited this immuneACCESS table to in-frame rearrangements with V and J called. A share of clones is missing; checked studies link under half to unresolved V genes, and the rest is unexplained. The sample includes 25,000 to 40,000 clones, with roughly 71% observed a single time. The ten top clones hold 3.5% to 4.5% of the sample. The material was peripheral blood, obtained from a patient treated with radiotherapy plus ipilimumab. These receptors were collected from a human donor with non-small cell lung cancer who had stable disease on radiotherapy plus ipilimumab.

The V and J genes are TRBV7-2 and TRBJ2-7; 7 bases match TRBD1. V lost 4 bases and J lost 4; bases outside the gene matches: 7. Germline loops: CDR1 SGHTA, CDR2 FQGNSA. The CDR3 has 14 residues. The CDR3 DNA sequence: TGTGCCAGCAGCTCCCAGGGGGAGAGGTACGAGCAGTACTTC. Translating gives CASSSQGERYEQYF.

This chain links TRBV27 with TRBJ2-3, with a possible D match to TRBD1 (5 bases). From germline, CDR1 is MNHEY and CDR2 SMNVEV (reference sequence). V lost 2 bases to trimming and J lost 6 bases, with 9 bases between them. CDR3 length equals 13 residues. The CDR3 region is CASSLGAGDTQYF. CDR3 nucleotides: TGTGCCAGCAGTTTAGGGGCAGGGGATACGCAGTATTTT.

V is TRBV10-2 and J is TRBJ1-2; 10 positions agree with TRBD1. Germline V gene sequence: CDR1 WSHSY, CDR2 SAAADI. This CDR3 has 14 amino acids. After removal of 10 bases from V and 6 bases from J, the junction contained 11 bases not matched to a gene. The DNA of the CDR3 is TGCGCCACCTTCCGCGACGGGACAGGGGATGGCTACACCTTC. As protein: CATFRDGTGDGYTF.

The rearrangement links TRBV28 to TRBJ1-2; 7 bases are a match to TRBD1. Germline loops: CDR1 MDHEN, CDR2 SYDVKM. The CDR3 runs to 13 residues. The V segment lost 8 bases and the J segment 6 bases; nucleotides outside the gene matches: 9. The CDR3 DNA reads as TGTGCCAGCGCGACAGGGTTTAGGGATGGCTACACCTTC. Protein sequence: CASATGFRDGYTF.

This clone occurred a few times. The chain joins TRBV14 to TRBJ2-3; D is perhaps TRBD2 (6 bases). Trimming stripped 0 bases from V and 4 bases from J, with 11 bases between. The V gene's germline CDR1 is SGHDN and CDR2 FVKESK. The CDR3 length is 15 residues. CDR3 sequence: CASSQERGIADTQYF. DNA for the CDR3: TGTGCCAGCAGCCAAGAACGGGGGATTGCAGATACGCAGTATTTT.

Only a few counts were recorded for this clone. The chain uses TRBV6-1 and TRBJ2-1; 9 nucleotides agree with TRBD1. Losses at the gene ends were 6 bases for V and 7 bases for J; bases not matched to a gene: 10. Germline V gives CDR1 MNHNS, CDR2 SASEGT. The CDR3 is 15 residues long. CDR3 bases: TGTGCCAGCAGCCACGACAGGGGGAGGATAAATGAGCAGTTCTTC. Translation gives CASSHDRGRINEQFF.

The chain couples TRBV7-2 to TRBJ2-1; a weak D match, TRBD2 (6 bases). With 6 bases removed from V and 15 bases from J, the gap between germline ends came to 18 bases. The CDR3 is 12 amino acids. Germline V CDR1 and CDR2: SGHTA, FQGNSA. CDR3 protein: CASSRPRLDAFF. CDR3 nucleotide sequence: TGTGCCAGCAGTCGTCCCCGACTAGATGCGTTCTTC.

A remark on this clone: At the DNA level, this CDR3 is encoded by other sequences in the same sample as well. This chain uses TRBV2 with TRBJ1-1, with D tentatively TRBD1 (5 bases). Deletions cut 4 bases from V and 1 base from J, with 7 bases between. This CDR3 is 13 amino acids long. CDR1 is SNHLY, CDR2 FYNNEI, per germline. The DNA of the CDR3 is TGTGCCAGCAGTGGAAGGGGGAACACTGAAGCTTTCTTT. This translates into CASSGRGNTEAFF.

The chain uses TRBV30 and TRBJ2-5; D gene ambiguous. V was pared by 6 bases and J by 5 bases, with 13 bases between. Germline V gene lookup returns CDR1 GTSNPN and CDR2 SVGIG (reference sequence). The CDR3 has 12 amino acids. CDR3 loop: CACSWVGETQYF. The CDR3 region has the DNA TGTGCCTGTTCATGGGTCGGCGAGACCCAGTACTTC.

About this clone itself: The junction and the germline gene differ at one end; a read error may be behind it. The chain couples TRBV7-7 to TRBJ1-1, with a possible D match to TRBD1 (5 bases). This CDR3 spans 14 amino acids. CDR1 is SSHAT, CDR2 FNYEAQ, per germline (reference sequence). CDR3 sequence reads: CASSPLTGFTEAFF. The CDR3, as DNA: TGTGCTAGCAGCCCCCTCACAGGTTTCACTGAAGCTTTCTTT.